This record concerns one TCR beta chain sequence. This clonotype was seen a few times. Its specific antigen is unknown. Nothing much larger sits one base from this clone, and base qualities are not available. The library was obtained by multiplex PCR. Sequencing was carried out with an Illumina HiSeq 4000. TCR beta libraries were built with iRepertoire HTBI primers and Arm-PCR amplification of CDR3 regions. Before sequencing, the PCR products went through gel purification. The authors processed their data as follows. A total of 60 to 80 TRBV and 14 TRBJ segments were identified across samples and were used for gene usage analysis of CDR3 amino acid clonotypes. COPE and FqMerger were used to merge filtered high-quality paired reads into contigs. BLAST was used to align contigs to IMGT TRBV, TRBD and TRBJ reference genes, and CDR3 was defined according to IMGT. Any clonotype with a frequency above 0.1% was counted as a highly expanded clone. Shannon entropy served as the measure of repertoire diversity, while the Gini coefficient captured V-J evenness. Public clonotypes were defined as clonotypes shared by more than one individual. In-frame beta chains were kept once TCRdb had trimmed the public reads at Q25 with fastp and called clones with MiXCR. Every distinct CDR3 protein forms one entry, paired with its most common genes and DNA. TCRdb, not the authors, supplied the V and J calls. In all, the sample holds fewer than 650,000 distinct CDR3 sequences, and about 16% of those were seen once. The leading ten clones occupy 12% of the sample.

The sample's time point, from its label and the paper: newly diagnosed GD, antithyroid drugs for less than 3 months. RNA was extracted from PBMCs in TRIzol for both TCR sequencing and RNA sequencing. Graves' disease was diagnosed according to American Thyroid Association guidelines. Patients for the study were recruited at an endocrinology department in Xi'an, China. Each patient gave 7 to 9.5 milliliters of peripheral blood, collected in an EDTA anticoagulant tube. PBMCs were isolated by Ficoll Paque Plus density gradient separation without further T cell sorting. An Agilent 2100 Bioanalyzer and agarose gel were used to check RNA quality, while a NanoDrop 2000 measured RNA concentration. This record belongs to a study of regulatory T cells in long-lasting Graves disease (dated by TCRdb to the early 2020s). Study-wide context: Newly diagnosed Graves' disease patients had taken antithyroid drugs for less than 3 months. This study used TCR sequencing and RNA sequencing of peripheral blood to compare persistent Graves' disease patients against newly diagnosed Graves' disease patients. The study was conducted in China and was registered as a clinical trial. A total of some 35 samples underwent TCR sequencing, from roughly 13 patients with persistent Graves' disease and around 20 patients with newly diagnosed Graves' disease. Broader findings and caveats from the paper: Preferential use of TRBV28, TRBJ1-2 and TRBJ2-5 was observed in persistent disease, whereas TRBV20-1 and TRBJ2-1 were favored in newly diagnosed disease. The small sample size was acknowledged by the authors as a limitation that may reduce accuracy. A larger number of public clonotypes was shared among persistent patients (under 3,000) than among newly diagnosed patients (around 970). Lower TCR Shannon entropy and fewer highly expanded clones were observed in persistent Graves' disease patients than in newly diagnosed patients, which suggested clonal expansion. The study examined only peripheral blood because the primary lesion, thyroid tissue, could not be accessed. Sequencing and analysis were limited to the TCR beta chain.

The CDR3 contains 15 residues, cysteine and phenylalanine counted. Solely the CDR3 DNA is kept, with 45 bases framed from the first base. Sequences SGDLS (CDR1) and YYNGEE (CDR2) are obtained from the germline V gene. The V and J ends are trimmed by 0 bases and 0 bases, leaving 7 bases between them. These sequences were also reported in another study, on T cells in Graves' hyperthyroidism and ophthalmopathy. Taken from the second paper: A patient counted as having stable Graves' hyperthyroidism if no progression to ophthalmopathy occurred over 18 months of follow-up. Hyperthyroidism patients were newly diagnosed, had a disease duration of under 2 months, and were aged 18 to 65 years. The study excluded patients with uncontrolled infections, other autoimmune diseases, pregnancy or lactation. Diagnoses relied on clinical symptoms, serum thyroxine and TRAb, thyroid ultrasound and orbital computed tomography. For the first round of RT-PCR on the TCR CDR3, the HTBI primer set was used together with the Qiagen OneStep RT-PCR kit. Most expanded thyroid clonotypes (frequency above 0.001) were also detected in blood, suggesting blood repertoires may reflect thyroid immune responses. A model built on a 13 V-J signature distinguished ophthalmopathy from stable hyperthyroidism, reaching 87.88% sensitivity and about 81% specificity in cross-validation and 80%/75% in testing. In validation, the model predicted progression to ophthalmopathy with about 71% sensitivity and around 72% specificity, a median of 6.5 months before onset. TCR V-J signatures able to tell the groups apart were searched for in a discovery cohort of 90 to 100 patients, of whom 43 had Graves' ophthalmopathy and under 65 had stable Graves' hyperthyroidism. Whether ophthalmopathy could be predicted prospectively was tested in an independent validation cohort made up of 18 to 20 hyperthyroidism patients plus 17 patients who later progressed to ophthalmopathy. For training and testing, the 110 or so patients in the discovery cohort were randomly divided in a 7:3 ratio. In about 6 Graves' hyperthyroidism patients, the study also compared T-cell repertoires from thyroid tissue with T-cell repertoires from blood. Once sampling was done, hyperthyroidism patients were given methimazole at a starting dose of 30 mg daily, whereas ophthalmopathy patients were given high-dose intravenous methylprednisolone. Libraries were constructed in a second round of multiplex PCR, after which size selection and purification were carried out. Sequencing of the libraries was done on an Illumina HiSeq2000 using paired-end 100 bp reads. SOAPnuke was used to process the raw data, removing reads that contained adapters or uncalled bases, had a mean Phred below 15, or lacked an exact match to the constant primer or identifier. COPE v1.2.5 was used to merge high-quality paired reads, and clonotypes were defined as unique nucleotide sequences. Clonotypes were aligned to IMGT TRBV, TRBD and TRBJ reference segments using MiTCR v1.1. The analysis included only V-J combinations with a frequency above 0.0001, which together covered 99% to 99.2% of the repertoires. The TCS score was defined as F50 (clonal expansion) divided by E x V (chaos), with BLOSUM62-based TCRdist calculated between CDR3 peptides within each V-J. Welch's t-statistics and random forest reduced fewer than 600 V-J features to 13, which were used in a naive Bayes classifier (R e1071). No statistical method was used to set the sample size in advance, and investigators knew the group allocation. The paper describes TCR Vbeta CDR3 sequencing of about 140 peripheral blood samples, made up of roughly 45 ophthalmopathy patients, 70 to 75 hyperthyroidism patients and 17 progressor patients.

The receptor chain draws on TRBV9 and TRBJ2-1; tentative D gene TRBD2, with 6 bases matching. The sequence was collected from a man aged 18-30 years with Graves disease. Donor details come from another sample of the same person, matched by shared clones. The starting material was peripheral blood mononuclear cells (PBMCs), obtained at new diagnosis, from a patient treated with antithyroid drugs. This receptor carries the CDR3 CASSVVTSSYNEQFF. Read as DNA, the sequence is TGTGCCAGCAGCGTAGTGACTAGCTCCTACAATGAGCAGTTCTTC.